This T cell receptor (beta chain) appears in the sequencing data of a study of beta chain features in type 1 diabetes. As regards this clone: Antigen unknown.

CDR1 and CDR2 (germline): SGHRS, YFSETQ. V was trimmed by 0 bases and J by 10 bases, leaving 8 bases between them. This CDR3 comprises 12 residues. Populations isolated by sorting all had purity greater than 95%. Findings and limits, study-wide: Type 1 diabetes patients had TCRB CDR3s that were shorter (moderately but significantly so) in all four CD4+ subsets. Shorter templates might be favored by PCR, equally in patients and controls. HLA effects on TCRB rearrangement stayed unresolved here.

The sequenced template was cDNA made from the entire isolated RNA. Data came from immunoSEQ multiplex PCR; TCRdb stores just in-frame clones and leaves some out. The table records around 250,000 clones, around 21% of them present only once. The receptor's source is a woman in her thirties or forties with type 1 diabetes. Sequencing used naive CD4+ T cells from blood. The chain is built from TRBV5-1 and TRBJ2-1; D not resolved. The chain's CDR3 is CASSLAASEQFF. DNA for the CDR3: TGCGCCAGCAGCTTGGCCGCGTCAGAGCAGTTCTTC.